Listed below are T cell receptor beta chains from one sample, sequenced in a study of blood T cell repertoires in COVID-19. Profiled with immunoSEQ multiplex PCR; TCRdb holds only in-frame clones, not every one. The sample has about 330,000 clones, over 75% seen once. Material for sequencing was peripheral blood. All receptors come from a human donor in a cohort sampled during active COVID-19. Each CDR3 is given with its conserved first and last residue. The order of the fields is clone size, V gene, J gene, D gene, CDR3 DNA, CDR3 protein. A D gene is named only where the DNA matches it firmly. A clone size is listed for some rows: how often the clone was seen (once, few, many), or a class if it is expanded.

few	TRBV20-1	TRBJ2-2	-	TGCAGTGCTAGTGGGCTAGCGCGGAACACCGGGGAGCTGTTTTTT	CSASGLARNTGELFF
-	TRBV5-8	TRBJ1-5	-	TGTGCCAGCAGCCTGAATCAGCCCCAGCATTTT	CASSLNQPQHF
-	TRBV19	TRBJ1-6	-	TGTGCCAGTAGCGATCCGGACATTTATAATTCACCCCTCCACTTT	CASSDPDIYNSPLHF
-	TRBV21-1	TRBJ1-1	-	TGTGCCAGCAAAGGTGACAGTGCGGACACTGAAGCTTTCTTT	CASKGDSADTEAFF
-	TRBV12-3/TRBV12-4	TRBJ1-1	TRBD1	TGTGCCAGCAGTGGACAGGGGGCCACTGAAGCTTTCTTT	CASSGQGATEAFF
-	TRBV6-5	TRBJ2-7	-	TGTGCCAGCAGTTACGATACTTACGAGCAGTACTTC	CASSYDTYEQYF
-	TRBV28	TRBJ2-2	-	TGTGCCAGCAGTTTAAGTGCCCGCGCCACCGGGGAGCTGTTTTTT	CASSLSARATGELFF
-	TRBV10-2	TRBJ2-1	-	TGCGCCAGCTCTCCAGGGGTTCGGGGGGAGGACAATGAGCAGTTCTTC	CASSPGVRGEDNEQFF
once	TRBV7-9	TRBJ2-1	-	TGTGCCAGCAGCTTGAGTCACCCAGGGAATGAGCAGTTCTTC	CASSLSHPGNEQFF
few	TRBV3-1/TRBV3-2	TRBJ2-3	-	TGTGCCAGCAGCCTGACACCGGATACGCAGTATTTT	CASSLTPDTQYF
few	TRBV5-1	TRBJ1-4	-	TGCGCCAGCAGCTTGGGGGGGAGGCCAACTAATGAAAAACTGTTTTTT	CASSLGGRPTNEKLFF
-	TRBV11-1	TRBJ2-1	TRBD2	TGTGCCAGCAGTTTAACTAGCGGGTCCTACAATGAGCAGTTCTTC	CASSLTSGSYNEQFF
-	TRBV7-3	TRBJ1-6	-	TGTGCCAGCAGCTTAAAACCGGGTTTCTTAGATTCACCCCTCCACTTT	CASSLKPGFLDSPLHF
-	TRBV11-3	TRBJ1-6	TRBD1	TGTGCCAGCAGCTTAGGTGGACAGGGCTCACCCCTCCACTTT	CASSLGGQGSPLHF
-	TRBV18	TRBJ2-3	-	TGTGCCAGCTCACCAAGTAAGCCGAGAGTGGATACGCAGTATTTT	CASSPSKPRVDTQYF
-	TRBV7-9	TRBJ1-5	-	TGTGCCAGCAGCTCGTCCGGGATACAATCAGGGCCCCAGCATTTT	CASSSSGIQSGPQHF
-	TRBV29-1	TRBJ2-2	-	TGCAGCGTTGCGGGAATAGGCACCGGGGAGCTGTTTTTT	CSVAGIGTGELFF
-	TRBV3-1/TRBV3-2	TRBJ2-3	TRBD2	TGTGCCAGCAGCTCACTAGCGCTCACAGATACGCAGTATTTT	CASSSLALTDTQYF
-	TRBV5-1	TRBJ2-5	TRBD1	TGCGCCAGCAGCTTGTTGGGACAGGGTAAAGAGACCCAGTACTTC	CASSLLGQGKETQYF
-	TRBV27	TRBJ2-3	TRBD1	TGTGCCAGCAGTCAACGACAGGGATCAGATACGCAGTATTTT	CASSQRQGSDTQYF
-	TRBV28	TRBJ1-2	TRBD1	TGTGCCAGCAGTTTCGGCGGCCGGACAGGGTATGGCTACACCTTC	CASSFGGRTGYGYTF
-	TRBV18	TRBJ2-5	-	TGTGCCAGCTCACCACTACACCAACCGACTAAAGAGACCCAGTACTTC	CASSPLHQPTKETQYF
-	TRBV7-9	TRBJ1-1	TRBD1	TGTGCCAGCAGCCCGCCAGGGGGATTTGAAGCTTTCTTT	CASSPPGGFEAFF
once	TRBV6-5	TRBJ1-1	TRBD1	TGTGCCAGCCTATATACGGGACAGGGGAAATATACTGCTTTCTTT	CASLYTGQGKYTAFF
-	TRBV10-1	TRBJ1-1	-	TGCGCCAGCACCTCGCACAGGGAGATAACCATTGGAGCTTTCTTT	CASTSHREITIGAFF
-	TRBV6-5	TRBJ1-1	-	TGTGCCAGCAGGCCCTCGAGCAGGATGAACACTGAAGCTTTCTTT	CASRPSSRMNTEAFF
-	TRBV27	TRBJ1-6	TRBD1	TGTGCCAGCAGTCGGGGACAGGGACTAAATTCACCCCTCCACTTT	CASSRGQGLNSPLHF
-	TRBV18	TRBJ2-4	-	TGTGCCAGCTCACCTGGAGAACCGATTCAGTACTTC	CASSPGEPIQYF
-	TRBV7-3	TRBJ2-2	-	TGTGCCAGCAGCTTAATGGCGGGGGCGGTACCCGGGGAGCTGTTTTTT	CASSLMAGAVPGELFF
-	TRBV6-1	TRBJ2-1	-	TGTGCCAGCAGTGAATGGCAGCAGTTCTTC	CASSEWQQFF
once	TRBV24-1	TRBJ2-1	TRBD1	TGTGCCACCAGCTTAAGGGACAGGGGACAGGATGAGCAGTTCTTC	CATSLRDRGQDEQFF
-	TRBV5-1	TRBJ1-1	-	TGCGCCAGCAGCCCCGGAGGGAACACTGAAGCTTTCTTT	CASSPGGNTEAFF
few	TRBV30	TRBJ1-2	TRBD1	TGTGCCTCGGACAGGGGCCCAGCGACGGGAGGCTACACCTTC	CASDRGPATGGYTF